Below are 26 T cell receptor beta chains sequenced from a single sample in a study of tumor-infiltrating lymphocytes in primary liver carcinoma. The researchers obtained blood RNA from unsorted whole blood and also extracted germline DNA. TCR beta cDNA was prepared out of roughly 500 ng total RNA by means of a constant-region primer. Slightly modified ARM-PCR, run as three nested multiplex PCR rounds, produced the TCR beta libraries. Each of the first two PCR rounds ran about 9 cycles with TRBV1-TRBV30 forward and C-beta reverse primers. TCRdb re-derived calls from the multiplex PCR reads in MiXCR, one entry per CDR3 protein. The top ten hold 5.5% to 9% of the sample, which has approximately 210,000 distinct CDR3 sequences, less than 75% seen once. The material sequenced was peripheral blood. The receptors were gathered from a woman aged 60 to 75 with primary liver carcinoma and hepatitis B virus infection.

Concerning this clonotype itself: A much larger clone differs by one base, so this may be a read error. This chain links TRBV6-1 with TRBJ2-1, with 11 positions matching TRBD2. V was clipped by 9 bases and J by 2 bases; unmatched bases: 6. This CDR3 contains 15 residues. Germline CDR1 and CDR2: MNHNS and SASEGT. CDR3 coding DNA: TGTGCCAGTACCATAGCGGGAGGGCCCTACAATGAGCAGTTCTTC. It yields the protein CASTIAGGPYNEQFF.

This clonotype was recorded at least ten times. The chain uses TRBV6-5 and TRBJ2-6; D not certain. The CDR3 runs 15 residues. V lost 2 bases and J lost 1, with 6 bases in between. The germline CDR1 and CDR2 sequences are MNHEY and SVGAGI. CDR3 nucleotide sequence: TGTGCCAGCAGTTACGTTTCTTCTGGGGCCAACGTCCTGACTTTC. This translates into CASSYVSSGANVLTF.

In the case of this clonotype: One junction end disagrees with the germline gene, perhaps due to a read error. The chain recombines TRBV11-2 with TRBJ1-1; 9 nucleotides agree with TRBD1. The CDR3 length is 15 residues. CDR1 is SGHAT, CDR2 FQNNGV, per germline. CDR3 region: CASSSEGQGVTEVFF. The DNA for the CDR3 is TGTGCCAGCAGCTCAGAGGGACAGGGTGTCACTGAAGTTTTCTTT.

About this clonotype: At one of its ends the junction is not consistent with the germline gene, which may arise from a read error. The J gene is TRBJ2-7, the V gene TRBV6-5; TRBD2 might be the D (6 bases). This CDR3 contains 16 residues. CDR1 is MNHEY, CDR2 SVGAGI, per germline. The CDR3 DNA is TGTACCAGCAGTTACTCCCTCGGAGGGGAGGCCTACGAGCAGTACTTC. Protein: CTSSYSLGGEAYEQYF.

With respect to this clonotype: Possible read error: a much larger clone is one base away. The CDR3 end shows no conserved phenylalanine or tryptophan, and so a read error is likely. The V call is TRBV4-2, the J call TRBJ2-5; TRBD2 matches 8 bases. The CDR3 totals 18 residues. Germline V gene lookup returns CDR1 LGHNA and CDR2 YNFKEQ. The J segment lost 3 bases and the V segment lost 1 base, leaving 13 bases of the junction unmatched. The CDR3 DNA follows: TGTGCCAGCAGCCAAGGGGGAGGGGAGCGCGGGAGGAAAGAGACCCAGTACCTC. Amino acids: CASSQGGGERGRKETQYL.

The chain has TRBV7-8 and TRBJ2-1; 13 bases agree with TRBD2. Looked up from germline, CDR1 is SGHVS and CDR2 is FQNEAQ. The trim removed 5 bases at V and 2 bases at J, leaving 6 bases unmatched. The CDR3 contains 17 residues. This CDR3 is CASSIKLAGGTYNEQFF. The CDR3 coding sequence is TGTGCCAGCAGCATAAAACTAGCGGGAGGGACCTACAATGAGCAGTTCTTC.

Comments on this clonotype: It is likely a read error, because the conserved phenylalanine at the end of the CDR3 is missing. This chain joins TRBV29-1 and TRBJ2-1; TRBD1 matches 8 bases. V was pared by 8 bases and J by 5 bases, with 8 bases of the junction left unmatched. Per the germline V gene, CDR1 is SQVTM and CDR2 is ANQGSEA. CDR3 size: 13 residues. CDR3 loop: CSYSGTGNNEQFL. The CDR3 region has the DNA TGCAGCTACTCCGGGACAGGTAACAATGAGCAGTTCCTT.

To note about this clonotype: This may stem from a read error, because a much larger clone lies one nucleotide away. This sequence joins TRBV30 and TRBJ2-7, with D perhaps TRBD1 (6 bases). The CDR3 sequence is 13 residues long. Germline V gene lookup returns CDR1 GTSNPN and CDR2 SVGIG (reference sequence). CDR3 protein: CTWSDRHSYEQYF. DNA of the CDR3: TGTACCTGGAGTGACAGGCACTCCTACGAGCAGTACTTC.

Ten or more counts support this clonotype. The gene calls are TRBV11-2 and TRBJ1-2, with D maybe TRBD1 (6 bases). The CDR3 has 15 residues. Germline lookup yields CDR1 SGHAT and CDR2 FQNNGV. Trimming pared 1 base from V and 4 bases from J, leaving 13 bases between. The CDR3 here is CASSLAGTGPYGYTF. The CDR3 nucleotides are TGTGCCAGCAGCTTAGCCGGAACAGGGCCCTATGGCTACACCTTC.

With regard to this clonotype: Compared with germline, one end of the junction differs, possibly owing to a read error. The chain has TRBV12-3 or TRBV12-4 and TRBJ2-3, with 11 bases that match TRBD2. This CDR3 region has 14 residues. This chain's CDR3 is CAGSLAGGTDTQYF. CDR3 in DNA: TGTGCCGGCAGTTTAGCGGGAGGGACAGATACGCAGTACTTT.

About this clonotype itself: One junction end does not reproduce the germline sequence, and a read error may be involved. The chain carries TRBV11-2 and TRBJ1-6; no clear D. Germline V gene sequence: CDR1 SGHAT, CDR2 FQNNGV. This CDR3 is 13 amino acids long. The CDR3: CANSLEPGSPLHF. The DNA of the CDR3 is TGTGCCAACAGCTTAGAGCCGGGATCACCCCTCCACTTC.

A note on this clonotype: The final CDR3 position lacks the conserved phenylalanine or tryptophan, pointing to a likely read error. The chain uses TRBV11-2 and TRBJ2-4, with D hard to call. Germline CDR1 SGHAT, CDR2 FQNNGV. This CDR3 is 14 amino acids long. CDR3 in amino acids: CASSLEARANIQYL. The CDR3 DNA sequence: TGTGCCAGTAGCTTAGAGGCTCGTGCAAACATTCAGTACTTA.

Note on this clonotype: A junction boundary mismatches the germline segment, possibly from a read error. This chain joins TRBV29-1 and TRBJ2-5, with 9 bases identical to TRBD1. The CDR3 is made up of 12 amino acids. The germline CDR1 and CDR2 sequences are SQVTM and ANQGSEA. This CDR3 reads CSIGQGSKTQYF. In DNA form, the CDR3 reads TGTAGCATTGGACAGGGGTCCAAGACCCAGTACTTC. Supplemented by reference TRBV29-1 and TRBJ2-5, the full variable domain reads SAVISQKPSRDICQRGTSLTIQCQVDSQVTMMFWYRQQPGQSLTLIATANQGSEATYESGFVIDKFPISRPNLTFSTLTVSNMSPEDSSIYLCSIGQGSKTQYFGPGTRLLVL.

Note on this clonotype: Given a much more abundant clone one base away, this may be a read error. This CDR3 is missing its conserved last phenylalanine or tryptophan, likely due to a read error. The V and J genes are TRBV4-2 and TRBJ2-5; D not resolved. CDR1 and CDR2 (germline): LGHNA, YNFKEQ. The CDR3 contains 14 residues. V lost 1 base and J lost 0, with 6 bases in between. CDR3 sequence: CASSQASDQETQYL. The CDR3 coding sequence is TGTGCCAGCAGCCAAGCGTCTGACCAAGAGACCCAGTACCTC.

This clonotype was observed a few times. The J gene is TRBJ2-2, the V gene TRBV12-3 or TRBV12-4; no definite D call. Trimming stripped 6 bases from V and 0 bases from J, with 11 bases between. CDR3 size: 15 residues. CDR3 sequence (DNA): TGTGCCAGCAGCCCAGGAACTCCGAACACCGGGGAGCTGTTTTTT. Translated, it gives CASSPGTPNTGELFF.

As for this clonotype: Just one base apart from a much larger clone, this may be a read error. The genes are TRBV6-6 and TRBJ1-6; 7 nucleotides match TRBD1. Germline values: CDR1 MNHNY, CDR2 SVGAGI (reference sequence). The length of the CDR3 is 13 residues. Trimming at V came to 8 bases and at J to 11 bases, leaving 9 bases not matched to a gene. The CDR3 protein is CASFAGGDPPLHF. The CDR3 DNA follows: TGTGCCAGCTTCGCAGGGGGAGATCCACCCCTCCACTTT.

In regard to this clonotype: Sequence at one end of the junction differs from germline and may be a read error. This rearrangement joins TRBV6-5 to TRBJ2-5, with 15 bases lining up with TRBD2. Looked up from germline, CDR1 is MNHEY and CDR2 is SVGAGI. The CDR3 runs 16 residues. The CDR3 is CASSYGLAGGPETQHF. The CDR3 DNA reads TGTGCCAGCAGTTACGGACTAGCGGGAGGGCCGGAGACCCAGCATTTC.

This clonotype was picked up one time. The junction differs from germline at one of its ends, possibly a read error. The chain employs TRBV4-1 and TRBJ1-2; D is uncertain. From germline, CDR1 is MGHRA and CDR2 YSYEKL. This CDR3 comprises 14 residues. CDR3 DNA: TGCGCAAGCAGCCAAGTACAGCTAAACTATGGCTACACCTTC. Translation: CASSQVQLNYGYTF.

Remarks on this clonotype: This may come from a read error, since a much larger clone is one base off. The chain combines TRBV29-1 with TRBJ1-1; 10 bases fit TRBD1. The CDR3 has 13 amino acids. Germline V gene lookup returns CDR1 SQVTM and CDR2 ANQGSEA. CDR3 coding DNA: TGCAGCGTTGTGACAGGGGGCAACACTAAAGCTTTCTTT. Protein: CSVVTGGNTKAFF.

This clonotype is medium-sized within its sample. The chain couples TRBV11-2 to TRBJ2-3; possibly TRBD2 for D (6 bases). Germline assignment: CDR1 SGHAT and CDR2 FQNNGV. The length of the CDR3 is 13 residues. V was trimmed by 2 bases and J by 11 bases, leaving 14 bases between them. The CDR3 protein is CASSLSRERGQYF. DNA of the CDR3: TGTGCCAGCAGCTTATCCCGGGAGAGGGGGCAGTATTTT.

Worth noting for this clonotype: As the CDR3 is not closed by the conserved phenylalanine or tryptophan, this likely results from a read error. The rearrangement uses TRBV11-3 and TRBJ2-5; unclear D gene. Germline values: CDR1 SGHNT, CDR2 YENEEA. The CDR3 runs to 14 residues. V was pared by 7 bases and J by 3 bases, with 15 bases between. The CDR3 region is CASNPTGRKETQYL. The CDR3 DNA follows: TGTGCCAGCAACCCAACCGGCCGCAAAGAGACCCAGTACTTA.

Comment on this clonotype: The junction and the germline gene differ at one end; a read error may be behind it. V and J are TRBV11-2 and TRBJ2-2; either TRBD1 or TRBD2 may supply D (5 bases each). Germline assignment: CDR1 SGHAT and CDR2 FQNNGV. CDR3 length equals 16 residues. CDR3 protein: CGRSTRDRVNTGELFF. As DNA, the CDR3 is TGTGGCCGCAGCACCCGTGACAGAGTGAACACCGGGGAGTTGTTTTTT. Complete variable domain (other parts from reference TRBV11-2 and TRBJ2-2): EAGVAQSPRYKIIEKRQSVAFWCNPISGHATLYWYQQILGQGPKLLIQFQNNGVVDDSQLPKDRFSAERLKGVDSTLKIQPAKLEDSAVYLCGRSTRDRVNTGELFFGEGSRLTVL.

The chain is built from TRBV28 and TRBJ1-5; D uncertain. CDR1 is MDHEN, CDR2 SYDVKM, per germline. The CDR3 consists of 15 residues. V lost 3 bases and J lost 3, with 12 bases in between. CDR3 residues: CASSLCSQLNQPQHF. In DNA, the CDR3 is TGTGCCAGCAGTTTGTGTTCGCAGCTCAATCAGCCCCAGCATTTT.

For this clonotype: This may stem from a read error, because a much larger clone lies one nucleotide away. V gene TRBV6-2 or TRBV6-3 combines with J gene TRBJ2-1; tentative D call: TRBD2 (5 bases). Germline CDR1 reads MNHEY; CDR2 reads SVGEGT. CDR3 length: 12 amino acids. In DNA, the CDR3 is TGTGCCAACAGTTCCGACTATCGGAGAGAGTTCTTC. It yields the protein CANSSDYRREFF.

Details on this clonotype: The CDR3 end shows no conserved phenylalanine or tryptophan, and so a read error is likely. The chain recombines TRBV11-2 with TRBJ2-7; 10 positions match TRBD1. This CDR3 is built from 15 residues. From germline, CDR1 is SGHAT and CDR2 FQNNGV. CDR3 DNA: TGTGCCAGCAGCCCCGGGACAGGGGTGACCTACAAGCAGTACTTA. Translation: CASSPGTGVTYKQYL.

This clonotype has a count of ten or more. The rearrangement uses TRBV11-2 and TRBJ2-2; D may match TRBD1 or TRBD2 (6 bases each). Trimming stripped 5 bases from V and 6 bases from J, with 13 bases between. The CDR3 is 14 residues long. Germline values: CDR1 SGHAT, CDR2 FQNNGV. The CDR3 DNA reads as TGTGCCAGCAGCAGCTTAAGGGGGGCCGGGGAGCTGTTTTTT. Protein sequence: CASSSLRGAGELFF.